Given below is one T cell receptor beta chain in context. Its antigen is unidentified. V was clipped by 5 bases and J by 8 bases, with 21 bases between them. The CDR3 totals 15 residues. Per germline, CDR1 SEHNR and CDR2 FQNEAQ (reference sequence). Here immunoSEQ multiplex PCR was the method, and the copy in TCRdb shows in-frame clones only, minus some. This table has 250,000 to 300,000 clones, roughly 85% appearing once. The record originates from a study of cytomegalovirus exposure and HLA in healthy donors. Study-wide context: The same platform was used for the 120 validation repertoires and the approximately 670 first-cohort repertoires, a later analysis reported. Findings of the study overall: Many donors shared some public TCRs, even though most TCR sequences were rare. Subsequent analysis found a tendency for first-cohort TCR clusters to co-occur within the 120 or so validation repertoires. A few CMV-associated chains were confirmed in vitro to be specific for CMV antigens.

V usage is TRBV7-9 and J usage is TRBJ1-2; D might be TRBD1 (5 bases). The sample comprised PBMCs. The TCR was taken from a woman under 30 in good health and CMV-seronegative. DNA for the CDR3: TGTGCCAGCAGCCCTGTTACTTTAGAACAGGAGGGCTACACCTTC. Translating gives CASSPVTLEQEGYTF.